The sequence of this T cell receptor (beta chain) was determined in a study of shared clonotypes between healthy human individuals. V lost 3 bases and J lost 4; bases outside the gene matches: 2. Germline V gives CDR1 MDHEN, CDR2 SYDVKM. The CDR3 consists of 14 residues. Replicate PCRs for sorted subsets used approximately 220 ng DNA; this equaled 30,000 to 35,000 T cell genomes. Some clones are missing from TCRdb's copy, which holds only in-frame ones; the method was immunoSEQ multiplex PCR. The table records hundreds of thousands of clones, roughly 98% of them present only once. Naive CD8 cells comprised CD45RO-negative, CCR7-positively selected cells, excluding terminally differentiated effector memory CD45RA+ cells.

The chain uses TRBV28 and TRBJ2-1; 8 bases agree with TRBD2. This TCR derives from a man between 25 and 39 years old in good health. Sequencing used naive CD8+ T cells sorted from blood. The CDR3 is CASSLREAYNEQFF. The CDR3 DNA reads as TGTGCCAGCAGTTTGCGGGAGGCTTACAATGAGCAGTTCTTC.